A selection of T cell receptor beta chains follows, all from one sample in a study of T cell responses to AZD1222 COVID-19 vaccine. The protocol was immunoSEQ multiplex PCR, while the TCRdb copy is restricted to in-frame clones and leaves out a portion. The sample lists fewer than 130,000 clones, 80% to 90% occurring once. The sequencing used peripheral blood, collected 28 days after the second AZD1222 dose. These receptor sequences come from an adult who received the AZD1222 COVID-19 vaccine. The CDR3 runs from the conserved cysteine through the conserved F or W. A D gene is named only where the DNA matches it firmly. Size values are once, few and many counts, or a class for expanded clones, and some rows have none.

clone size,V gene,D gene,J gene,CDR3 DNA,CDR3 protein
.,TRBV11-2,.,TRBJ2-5,TGTGCCAGCAGCTTCCGGGGAGGAGAGACCCAGTACTTC,CASSFRGGETQYF
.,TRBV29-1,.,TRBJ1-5,TGCAGCGTTTTGTCCGAGGGCGGAAATCAGCCCCAGCATTTT,CSVLSEGGNQPQHF
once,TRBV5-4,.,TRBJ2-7,TGTGCCAGCAGCAAATTAGGTCGCTCCTACGAGCAGTACTTC,CASSKLGRSYEQYF
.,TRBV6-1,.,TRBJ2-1,TGTGCCAGCAGTGAAACCGAGGACCTAAGCTCCTACAATGAGCAGTTCTTC,CASSETEDLSSYNEQFF
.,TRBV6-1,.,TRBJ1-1,TGTGCCAGCAGTGATGGGACTTCTCTGAACACTGAAGCTTTCTTT,CASSDGTSLNTEAFF
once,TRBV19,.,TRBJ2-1,TGTGCCAGTAGTACAACAGGTCACAATGAGCAGTTCTTC,CASSTTGHNEQFF
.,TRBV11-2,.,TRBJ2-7,TGTGCCAGCAGCTTTTTCTACGAGCAGTACTTC,CASSFFYEQYF
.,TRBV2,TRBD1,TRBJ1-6,TGTGCCAGCATCCCGGGACAGGGTCATCGGCCCCTCCACTTT,CASIPGQGHRPLHF
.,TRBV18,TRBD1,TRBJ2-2,TGTGCCAGCTCACGCTCAGGACAGGGGAACACCGGGGAGCTGTTTTTT,CASSRSGQGNTGELFF
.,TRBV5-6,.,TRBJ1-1,TGTGCCAGCAGCTTGGCCACCTTGAACACTGAAGCTTTCTTT,CASSLATLNTEAFF
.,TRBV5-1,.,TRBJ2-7,TGCGCCAGCAGCTTGGGTGGCTACGAGCAGTACTTC,CASSLGGYEQYF
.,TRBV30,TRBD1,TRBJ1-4,TGTGCCTGGAGTCATGGTACAGGGGGCGGGATTGGAAAACTGTTTTTT,CAWSHGTGGGIGKLFF
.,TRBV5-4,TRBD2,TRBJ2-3,TGTGCCAGCAGCTTGGCCTACGGGAGGGGTACCACAGATACGCAGTATTTT,CASSLAYGRGTTDTQYF
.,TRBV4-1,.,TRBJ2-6,TGCGCCAGCAGCCAGTTAGCAGGAACTGGGGCCAACGTCCTGACTTTC,CASSQLAGTGANVLTF
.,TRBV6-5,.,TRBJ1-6,TGTGCCAGCAGTATAGCAGAACGCTCACCCCTCCACTTT,CASSIAERSPLHF
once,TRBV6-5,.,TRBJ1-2,TGTGCCAGCACCCCCACAGGGCACTATGGCTACACCTTC,CASTPTGHYGYTF
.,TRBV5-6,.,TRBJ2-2,TGTGCCAGCAGCTTCCGTACTCGTAACACCGGGGAGCTGTTTTTT,CASSFRTRNTGELFF
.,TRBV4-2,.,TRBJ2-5,TGTGCCAGCAGCCAGGACGGTGGGAGGGGGTCGGAGACCCAGTACTTC,CASSQDGGRGSETQYF
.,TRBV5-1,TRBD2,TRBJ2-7,TGCGCCAGCAGGGGGCGGAATAGCGGGAATTCCTACGAGCAGTACTTC,CASRGRNSGNSYEQYF
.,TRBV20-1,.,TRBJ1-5,TGCAGTGCTAGTGGGCAGCCCAATCAGCCCCAGCATTTT,CSASGQPNQPQHF
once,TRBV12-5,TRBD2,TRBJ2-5,TGTGCTAGTGGTTGGGGGACTAGTTGGGAGACCCAGTACTTC,CASGWGTSWETQYF
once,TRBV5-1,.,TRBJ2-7,TGCGCCAGCAGCCAGCTCGGGGGCTCCTACGAGCAGTACTTC,CASSQLGGSYEQYF
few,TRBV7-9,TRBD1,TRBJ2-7,TGTGCCAGCAGCCCCCGGGACAGGGGTTACGAGCAGTACTTC,CASSPRDRGYEQYF
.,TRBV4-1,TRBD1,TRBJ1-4,TGCGCCAGCAGCCATGTACAGGGGGCAGGTGAAAAACTGTTTTTT,CASSHVQGAGEKLFF
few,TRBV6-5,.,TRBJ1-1,TGTGCCAGCCGATTGAACAGGGATTACACTGAAGCTTTCTTT,CASRLNRDYTEAFF
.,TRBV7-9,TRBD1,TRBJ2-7,TGTGCCAGCAGCGGGAAACAGGGGGTCGGCTACGAGCAGTACTTC,CASSGKQGVGYEQYF
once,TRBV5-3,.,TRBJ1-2,TGTGCCAGAAGCGGGTCTAGGGAGGGCTACACCTTC,CARSGSREGYTF
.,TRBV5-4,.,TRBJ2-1,TGTGCCAGCAGCTTAAAACTACTGGGCGGCCCCTCCTACAATGAGCAGTTCTTC,CASSLKLLGGPSYNEQFF